The next 5 T cell receptor beta chains were all read from a single sample in a study of cytomegalovirus exposure and HLA in healthy donors. The PCR contained 60 Vbeta and 13 Jbeta primers. Libraries were prepared by immunoSEQ multiplex PCR; TCRdb keeps only in-frame clonotypes and omits some of them. The sample consists of 200,000 to 250,000 clones, 82% of them appearing once. Sample: PBMCs. These receptors originate from a middle-aged woman in good health and CMV-seropositive.

This clone was observed a handful of times. This chain uses TRBV4-3 with TRBJ1-2; 8 bases match TRBD1. Per the germline V gene, CDR1 is LGHNA and CDR2 is YSLEER. With V trimmed by 4 bases and J by 4 bases, 8 bases remained unmatched. The CDR3 consists of 15 residues. The DNA for the CDR3 is TGCGCCAGCAGCCTGGAGACAGGGGCGTCCTATGGCTACACCTTC. It codes for CASSLETGASYGYTF.

A few counts support this clone. The rearrangement uses TRBV5-1 and TRBJ2-7; TRBD2 aligns across 10 bases. The junction had 8 bases not matched to a gene; V was cut back by 1 base and J by 7 bases. Germline-derived CDR1 and CDR2 are SGHRS and YFSETQ. The CDR3 runs to 15 residues. CDR3 amino acids: CASSLTSGNLREQYF. The CDR3 bases are TGCGCCAGCAGCTTGACTAGCGGGAACCTTCGAGAGCAGTACTTC.

The table lists this clone with a few counts. This rearrangement joins TRBV7-9 to TRBJ1-2, with D possibly matching TRBD1 (6 bases). Trimming cost V 5 bases and J 4 bases, with 14 bases left between them. Per the germline V gene, CDR1 is SEHNR and CDR2 is FQNEAQ (reference sequence). The CDR3 has 14 amino acids. CDR3 region: CASSTTDRPYGYTF. DNA of the CDR3: TGTGCCAGCAGCACCACCGACAGGCCCTATGGCTACACCTTC.

The rearrangement joins TRBV5-3 to TRBJ1-5; tentative D call: TRBD1 (5 bases). TRBV5-3 is an open reading frame whose function is uncertain. Trimming removed 9 bases at V and 1 base at J, with 23 bases between. The CDR3 totals 17 residues. The CDR3 spells CATPGRRVVYSNQPQHF. The CDR3 DNA sequence: TGTGCCACCCCTGGACGCAGGGTGGTTTACAGCAATCAGCCCCAGCATTTT.

The chain links TRBV18 to TRBJ1-4; D not resolved. Germline CDR1 KGHSH, CDR2 LQKENI. V lost 2 bases and J 6 bases, leaving 10 bases between the germline ends. This CDR3 has 14 amino acids. This chain's CDR3 is CASSPSRADEKLFF. CDR3 sequence (DNA): TGTGCCAGCTCACCATCGAGGGCGGATGAAAAACTGTTTTTT.